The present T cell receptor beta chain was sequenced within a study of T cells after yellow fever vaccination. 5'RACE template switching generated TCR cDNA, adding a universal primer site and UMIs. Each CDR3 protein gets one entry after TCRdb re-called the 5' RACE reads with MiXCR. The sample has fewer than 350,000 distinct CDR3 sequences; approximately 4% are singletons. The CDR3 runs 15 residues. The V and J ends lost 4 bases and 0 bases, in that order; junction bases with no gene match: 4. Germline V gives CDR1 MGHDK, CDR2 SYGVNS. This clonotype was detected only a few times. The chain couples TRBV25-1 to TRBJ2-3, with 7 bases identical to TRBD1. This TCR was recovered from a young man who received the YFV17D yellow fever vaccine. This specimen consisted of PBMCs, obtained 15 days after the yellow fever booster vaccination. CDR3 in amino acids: CASSAGGISTDTQYF. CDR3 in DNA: TGTGCCAGCAGTGCAGGGGGTATCAGCACAGATACGCAGTATTTT.